These T cell receptor beta chains were read from a single sample in a study of cytomegalovirus exposure and HLA in healthy donors. TCRdb keeps only in-frame clones here, not all; method: immunoSEQ multiplex PCR. The profile shows more than 95,000 clones, just over 75% of them singletons. The source material was PBMCs. The origin of the receptors is a man in his forties in good health and CMV-seropositive. Each CDR3 is given with its conserved first and last residue. The order of the fields is J gene, V gene, D gene, clone size, CDR3 DNA, CDR3 protein. The D gene is left open where the match is weak. Clone size is given for some rows only: seen once, a few or many times, or a class if the clone is expanded.

>TRBJ1-1|TRBV6-6|-|-
TGTGCCAGCAGTTACTCCACGGAGTCTGAAGCTTTCTTT
CASSYSTESEAFF
>TRBJ2-7|TRBV7-8|TRBD1|-
TGTGCCAGCAGCCCACCACCCACCCAGGGGGCCGGGCAGTACTTC
CASSPPPTQGAGQYF
>TRBJ2-4|TRBV6-1|-|once
TGTGCCAGCAGAACAGGGAGGGGAAACAGTCAGTACTTC
CASRTGRGNSQYF
>TRBJ1-2|TRBV10-3|-|-
TGTGCCATCAGTGAGTCCTCGACAAGAAACTATGGCTACACCTTC
CAISESSTRNYGYTF
>TRBJ2-7|TRBV7-2|TRBD2|-
TGTGCCAGCAGCTTAATTTCGGCTAGCGGGACCATTGACCCGTACGAGCAGTACTTC
CASSLISASGTIDPYEQYF
>TRBJ2-3|TRBV6-4|-|-
TGTGCCAGCAGTGTGGACTGGGCCACAGATACGCAGTATTTT
CASSVDWATDTQYF
>TRBJ2-4|TRBV28|TRBD2|-
TGTGCCAGCAGTTTCGAGACTAGCAGCAAAAACATTCAGTACTTC
CASSFETSSKNIQYF
>TRBJ2-2|TRBV30|-|-
TGTGCCTGGAGTGCGTACGGCGGGTTAGGCGGGGAGCTGTTTTTT
CAWSAYGGLGGELFF
>TRBJ2-5|TRBV5-1|-|few
TGCGCCAGCAGCTTAAGGGGCACAGGGCAAGAGACCCAGTACTTC
CASSLRGTGQETQYF
>TRBJ2-1|TRBV28|TRBD2|-
TGTGCCAGCAGCCCAACTAGCGGGGGGGCCGGTGAGCAGTTCTTC
CASSPTSGGAGEQFF
>TRBJ2-7|TRBV2|TRBD1|-
TGTGCCAGCGCCGGGACAGGGGTCCCCTACGAGCAGTACTTC
CASAGTGVPYEQYF
>TRBJ1-6|TRBV6-6|-|-
TGTGCCAGCAAATCTGGGGGGATGAATTCACCCCTCCACTTT
CASKSGGMNSPLHF
>TRBJ1-2|TRBV4-3|-|-
TGCGCCAGCAGCCAAGTGGGAGCTATCACCGGCTACACCTTC
CASSQVGAITGYTF
>TRBJ1-1|TRBV9|-|-
TGTGCCAGCACCAGAGGGTTGAACACTGAAGCTTTCTTT
CASTRGLNTEAFF
>TRBJ1-1|TRBV2|-|-
TGTGCCAGCAACATTCAGGGGAACACTGAAGCTTTCTTT
CASNIQGNTEAFF
>TRBJ2-7|TRBV19|TRBD1|-
TGTGCCAGTAGAAAGGGACAGACCCTTCCCTACGAGCAGTACTTC
CASRKGQTLPYEQYF
>TRBJ1-1|TRBV12-1|-|few
TGTGCCAGCGCCGGCGACAGGAACACTGAAGCTTTCTTT
CASAGDRNTEAFF
>TRBJ2-1|TRBV29-1|TRBD1|-
TGCAGCGTTGATCCGGGACAGGGCCGCAATGAGCAGTTCTTC
CSVDPGQGRNEQFF
>TRBJ1-1|TRBV10-1|-|-
TGCGCCAGCAGTGACCATGCAGTGGCAACTGAAGCTTTCTTT
CASSDHAVATEAFF
>TRBJ2-5|TRBV11-2|TRBD2|-
TGTGCCAGCAGCTTAGTCGGCGGGGGGACCCAGTACTTC
CASSLVGGGTQYF
>TRBJ1-6|TRBV2|TRBD1|-
TGTGCCACCCGGGACAGGGGCCTTAAACCCCTCCACTTT
CATRDRGLKPLHF
>TRBJ2-2|TRBV19|-|-
TGTGCCAGTAGACCCGGGGGAGGCACCGGGGAGCTGTTTTTT
CASRPGGGTGELFF
>TRBJ1-2|TRBV5-1|-|-
TGCGCCAGCAGCTTGGAGACATTGAACTATGGCTACACCTTC
CASSLETLNYGYTF
>TRBJ2-1|TRBV4-1|TRBD2|-
TGCGCCAGCAGCCAAGATTCGGCGCGGGAGGGCCGAAATGAGCAGTTCTTC
CASSQDSAREGRNEQFF
>TRBJ2-3|TRBV21-1|-|-
TGTGCCAGCAGCCTCATGACTAGCGGGGACACAGATACGCAGTATTTT
CASSLMTSGDTDTQYF
>TRBJ2-1|TRBV4-2|TRBD2|-
TGTGCCAGCAGCCAAGATCTCGGCCGGGGGGGGTCCTCCTCCTACAATGAGCAGTTCTTC
CASSQDLGRGGSSSYNEQFF
>TRBJ2-2|TRBV5-1|-|-
TGCGCCAGCAACGGGGGAGGCACCGGGGAGCTGTTTTTT
CASNGGGTGELFF
>TRBJ1-1|TRBV4-3|TRBD1|-
TGCGCCAGCAGCCAAGTAATAGGGACAGGGACAGGTCAAACTTTCTTT
CASSQVIGTGTGQTFF
>TRBJ1-3|TRBV6-6|-|-
TGTGCCAGCAGTTACGGGGAGCGAAACACCATATATTTT
CASSYGERNTIYF
>TRBJ2-7|TRBV11-2|-|-
TGTGCCAGCAGCTTAGGTAGCGTATACGAGCAGTACTTC
CASSLGSVYEQYF
>TRBJ1-2|TRBV28|-|few
TGTGCCAGCAGTTTATCACGGAGGGTTGACTATGGCTACACCTTC
CASSLSRRVDYGYTF
>TRBJ1-6|TRBV7-9|-|-
TGTGCCAGCAGCTATGAACAGGATTCTCGTTCACCCCTCCACTTT
CASSYEQDSRSPLHF
>TRBJ1-4|TRBV2|-|-
TGTGCCAGCATCTTCCGGGACATCACCCTCCCTGGAAAACTGTTTTTT
CASIFRDITLPGKLFF
>TRBJ1-1|TRBV11-2|-|-
TGTGCCAGCAGCCCGGGATGGTGGGGCACTGAAGCTTTCTTT
CASSPGWWGTEAFF
>TRBJ1-5|TRBV7-2|-|-
TGTGCCAGCAGCTACTATAGCAATCAGCCCCAGCATTTT
CASSYYSNQPQHF
>TRBJ1-6|TRBV2|-|-
TGTGCCAGCAGAGCAGGGGTTAGCAATTCACCCCTCCACTTT
CASRAGVSNSPLHF
>TRBJ2-3|TRBV2|-|-
TGTGCCAGCAGTGCGCAGGGGCAGAGCACAGATACGCAGTATTTT
CASSAQGQSTDTQYF
>TRBJ2-1|TRBV5-1|TRBD1|-
TGCGCCAGCAGGGATGGGACAGGTCCGGGGGTCTTC
CASRDGTGPGVF
>TRBJ1-3|TRBV7-9|-|-
TGTGCCAGCAGCTTATCCTGGACAGCTGGAAACACCATATATTTT
CASSLSWTAGNTIYF
>TRBJ2-5|TRBV21-1|-|-
TGTGCCAGCAGCCACGGGACTACGGAGACCCAGTACTTC
CASSHGTTETQYF
>TRBJ1-1|TRBV18|TRBD1|-
TGTGCCAGCTCACCGGACAGGACTGAAGCTTTCTTT
CASSPDRTEAFF
>TRBJ2-3|TRBV19|-|-
TGTGCCACCTCGTGGGGGCCCTTTGCAAGCACAGATACGCAGTATTTT
CATSWGPFASTDTQYF
>TRBJ1-1|TRBV7-3|-|few
TGTGCCAGCAGCTTAGGGGGCTTCACTGAAGCTTTCTTT
CASSLGGFTEAFF
>TRBJ1-4|TRBV7-9|-|-
TGTGCCAGCAGTCCCCCGTTGGCAGGGATGAATGAAAAACTGTTTTTT
CASSPPLAGMNEKLFF
>TRBJ1-4|TRBV2|TRBD1|few
TGTGCCAGCAGTACAGGGGACGCTGTAACTAATGAAAAACTGTTTTTT
CASSTGDAVTNEKLFF
>TRBJ1-6|TRBV19|-|-
TGTGCCAGTAGTCAGGCACTTAATTCACCCCTCCACTTT
CASSQALNSPLHF
>TRBJ1-2|TRBV6-5|-|-
TGTGCCAGCAACCCGCCTCAGGGTGGCTACACCTTC
CASNPPQGGYTF
>TRBJ2-1|TRBV6-4|TRBD2|-
TGTGCCAGCAGTGACGGGGTAGCGGGGGGCAATGAGCAGTTCTTC
CASSDGVAGGNEQFF
>TRBJ1-1|TRBV29-1|-|-
TGCAGCGTTGAAGTCCCTCAACCCATCTCAGGGTCCACCACTGAAGCTTTCTTT
CSVEVPQPISGSTTEAFF
>TRBJ1-3|TRBV6-6|-|few
TGTGCCAGCAGTTACTCGGCCGGGGGCTCTGGAAACACCATATATTTT
CASSYSAGGSGNTIYF
>TRBJ1-6|TRBV4-1|-|-
TGCGCCAGCAGCCAAGTGAGGACAGATAATTCACCCCTCCACTTT
CASSQVRTDNSPLHF
>TRBJ1-2|TRBV28|-|-
TGTGCCAGCAGCCTCTATGGCTACACCTTC
CASSLYGYTF
>TRBJ1-1|TRBV28|-|-
TGTGCCAGCAGTTTATGGGCGGAGAACACTGAAGCTTTCTTT
CASSLWAENTEAFF
>TRBJ2-7|TRBV9|-|-
-
CASSVGTGTSGRPYF
>TRBJ1-4|TRBV2|TRBD1|-
TGTGCCAGGCAGACGACGGAGGGGGCGGGGGAAAAACTGTTTTTT
CARQTTEGAGEKLFF
>TRBJ1-3|TRBV30|-|-
TGTGCCTGGAGCGGGGGGCCAGGAAACACCATATATTTT
CAWSGGPGNTIYF
>TRBJ2-1|TRBV7-4|-|-
TGTGCCAGCAGCTTATATCCAACTCGGGGTGAGCAGTTCTTC
CASSLYPTRGEQFF
>TRBJ2-7|TRBV7-3|TRBD1|-
TGTGCCAGCAGCCCGGACGGACAGGGGATTTCCTACGAGCAGTACTTC
CASSPDGQGISYEQYF